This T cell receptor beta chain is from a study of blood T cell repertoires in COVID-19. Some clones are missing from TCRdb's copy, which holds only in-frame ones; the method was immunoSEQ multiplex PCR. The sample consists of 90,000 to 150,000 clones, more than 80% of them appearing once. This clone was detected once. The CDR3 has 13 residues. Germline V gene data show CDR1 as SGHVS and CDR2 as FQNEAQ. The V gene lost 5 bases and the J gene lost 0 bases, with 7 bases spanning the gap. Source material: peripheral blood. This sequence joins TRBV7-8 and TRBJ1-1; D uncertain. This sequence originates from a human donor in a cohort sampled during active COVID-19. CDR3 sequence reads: CASSPNLNTEAFF. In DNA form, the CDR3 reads TGTGCCAGCAGCCCAAACTTGAACACTGAAGCTTTCTTT.